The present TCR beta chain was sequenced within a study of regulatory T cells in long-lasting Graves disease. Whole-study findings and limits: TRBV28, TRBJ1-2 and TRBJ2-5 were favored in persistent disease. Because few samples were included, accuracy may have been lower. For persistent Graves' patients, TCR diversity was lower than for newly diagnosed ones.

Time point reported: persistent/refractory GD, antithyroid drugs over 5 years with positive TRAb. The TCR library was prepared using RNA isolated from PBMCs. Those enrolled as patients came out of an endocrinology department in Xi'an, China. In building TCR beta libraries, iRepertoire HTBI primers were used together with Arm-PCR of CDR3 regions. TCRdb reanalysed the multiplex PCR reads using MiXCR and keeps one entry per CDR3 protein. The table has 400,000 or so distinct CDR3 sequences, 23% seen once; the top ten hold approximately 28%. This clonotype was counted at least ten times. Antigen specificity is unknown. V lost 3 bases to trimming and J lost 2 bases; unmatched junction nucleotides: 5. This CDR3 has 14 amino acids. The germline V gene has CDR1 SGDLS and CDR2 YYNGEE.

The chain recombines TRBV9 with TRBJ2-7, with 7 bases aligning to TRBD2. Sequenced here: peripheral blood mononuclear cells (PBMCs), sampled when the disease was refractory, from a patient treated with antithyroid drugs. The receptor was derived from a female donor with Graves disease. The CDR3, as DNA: TGTGCCAGCAGCGCAGGCGGGGGAACCTACGAGCAGTACTTC. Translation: CASSAGGGTYEQYF.